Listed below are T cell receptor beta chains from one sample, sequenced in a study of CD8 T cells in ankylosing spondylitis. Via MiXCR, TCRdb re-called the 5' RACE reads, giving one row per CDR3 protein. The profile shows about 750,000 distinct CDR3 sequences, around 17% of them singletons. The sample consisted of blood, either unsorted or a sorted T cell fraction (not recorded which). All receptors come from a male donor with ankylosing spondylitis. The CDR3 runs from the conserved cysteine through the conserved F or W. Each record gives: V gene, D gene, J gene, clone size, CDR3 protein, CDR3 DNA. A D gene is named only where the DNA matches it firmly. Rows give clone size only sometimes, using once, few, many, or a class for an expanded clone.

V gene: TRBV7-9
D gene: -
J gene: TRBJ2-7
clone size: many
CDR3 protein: CASSTGLSSYEQYF
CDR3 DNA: TGTGCCAGCAGCACCGGACTCAGCTCCTACGAGCAGTACTTC

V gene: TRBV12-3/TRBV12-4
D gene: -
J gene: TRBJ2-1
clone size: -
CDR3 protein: CASSFFGDEQFF
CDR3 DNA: TGTGCCAGCAGTTTTTTCGGGGATGAGCAGTTCTTC

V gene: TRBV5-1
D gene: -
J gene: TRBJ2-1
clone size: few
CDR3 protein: CASSLNEGSYNEQFF
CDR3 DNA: TGCGCCAGCAGCTTGAATGAGGGCTCCTACAATGAGCAGTTCTTC

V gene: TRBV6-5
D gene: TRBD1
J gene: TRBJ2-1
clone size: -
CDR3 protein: CASSYSGQGVEYEQFF
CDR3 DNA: TGTGCCAGCAGTTACTCGGGACAGGGGGTGGAATATGAGCAGTTCTTC

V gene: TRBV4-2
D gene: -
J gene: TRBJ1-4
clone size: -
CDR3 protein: CASSQEWQPSTNEKLFF
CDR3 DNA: TGTGCCAGCAGCCAAGAATGGCAGCCCTCAACTAATGAAAAACTGTTTTTT

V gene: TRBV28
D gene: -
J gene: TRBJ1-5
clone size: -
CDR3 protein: CATHYGDSNQPQHF
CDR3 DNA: TGTGCCACACATTACGGAGATAGCAATCAGCCCCAGCATTTT

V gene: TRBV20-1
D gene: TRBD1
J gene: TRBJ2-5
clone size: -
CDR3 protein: CSATTTGAVETQYF
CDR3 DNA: TGCAGTGCGACAACAACAGGGGCGGTGGAGACCCAGTACTTC

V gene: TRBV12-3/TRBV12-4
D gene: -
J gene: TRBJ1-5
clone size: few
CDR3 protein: CASSPLTPGTGGNQPQHF
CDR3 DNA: TGTGCCAGCAGCCCATTGACGCCCGGGACTGGGGGGAATCAGCCCCAGCATTTT

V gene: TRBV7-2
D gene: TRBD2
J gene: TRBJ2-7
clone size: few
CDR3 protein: CASSMGLAGSPGYEQYF
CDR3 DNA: TGTGCCAGCAGCATGGGACTAGCGGGGAGTCCCGGGTACGAGCAGTACTTC

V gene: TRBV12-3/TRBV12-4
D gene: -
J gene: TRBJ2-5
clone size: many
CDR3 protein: CASSPRIGQQETQYF
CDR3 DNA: TGTGCCAGCAGCCCGAGGATTGGACAGCAAGAGACCCAGTACTTC

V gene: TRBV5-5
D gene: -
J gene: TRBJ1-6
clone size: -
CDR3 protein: CASSRDVSPLHF
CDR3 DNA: TGTGCCAGCAGCAGGGACGTTTCACCCCTCCACTTT

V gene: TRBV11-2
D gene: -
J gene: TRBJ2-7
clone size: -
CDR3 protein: CASSLDLLASSYEQYF
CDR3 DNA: TGTGCCAGCAGCTTAGATTTGCTAGCGAGTTCCTACGAGCAGTACTTC